The clone carrying this TCR beta chain was seen a few times. V lost 8 bases and J 2 bases, leaving 15 bases between the germline ends. CDR3 length: 14 amino acids. The V gene's germline CDR1 is MNHNS and CDR2 SASEGT. A single record per CDR3 protein comes from TCRdb applying MiXCR to the 5' RACE reads. The sample holds about 53,000 distinct CDR3 sequences, roughly 22% seen once. The chain employs TRBV6-1 and TRBJ2-5, with D perhaps matching TRBD1 (6 bases). This receptor was obtained from a female donor with breast cancer. Sequencing was carried out using tumor-infiltrating naive CD4+ T cells sorted from the breast tumor. Stated subset: naive CD4+ T cells, CD4+CD45RA+CD25-. CDR3 DNA: TGTGCCAGCGGTCAGCCCGGGACACAAGAGACCCAGTACTTC. As protein: CASGQPGTQETQYF.